This is a list of T cell receptor beta chains from one sample in a study of cytomegalovirus exposure and HLA in healthy donors. Some clones are missing from TCRdb's copy, which holds only in-frame ones; the method was immunoSEQ multiplex PCR. The sample contains about 120,000 clones, 75% to 90% of which appear only once. The material sequenced was PBMCs. The receptors were sampled from a female donor in good health and CMV-seropositive. Each CDR3 is given with its conserved first and last residue. Fields, in order: CDR3 length, V gene, J gene, clone size, D gene, CDR3 DNA, CDR3 protein. A D gene is named only where the DNA matches it firmly. Some rows mark clone size as missing; the rest say once, few, many or name a class of expanded clone.

cdr3_length: 15
v_call: TRBV30
j_call: TRBJ2-1
clone_size: NA
d_call: NA
cdr3_nt: TGTGCCTGGTCTCCCGGTGGAGGGCCGCACGATGAGCAGTTCTTC
cdr3_aa: CAWSPGGGPHDEQFF

cdr3_length: 18
v_call: TRBV7-2
j_call: TRBJ2-1
clone_size: NA
d_call: TRBD2
cdr3_nt: TGTGCCAGCACCCCTGCCGCCGGGGGGGCGAGATCCTACAATGAGCAGTTCTTC
cdr3_aa: CASTPAAGGARSYNEQFF

cdr3_length: 15
v_call: TRBV6-5
j_call: TRBJ1-1
clone_size: NA
d_call: NA
cdr3_nt: TGTGCCAGCAGTTACTCGTGGAGCAGGCGGGATGAAGCTTTCTTT
cdr3_aa: CASSYSWSRRDEAFF

cdr3_length: 14
v_call: TRBV19
j_call: TRBJ2-7
clone_size: NA
d_call: NA
cdr3_nt: TGTGCCAGTAGTGCTAGGACACTCTCCTACGAGCAGTACTTC
cdr3_aa: CASSARTLSYEQYF

cdr3_length: 17
v_call: TRBV19
j_call: TRBJ1-5
clone_size: NA
d_call: NA
cdr3_nt: TGTGCCAGTACCCGAAGCTCCCAGGGGTATAGCAATCAGCCCCAGCATTTT
cdr3_aa: CASTRSSQGYSNQPQHF

cdr3_length: 16
v_call: TRBV11-2
j_call: TRBJ2-7
clone_size: few
d_call: NA
cdr3_nt: TGTGCCAGCAGCTTAGGGGGCGTAGCAGGGTCCTACGAGCAGTACTTC
cdr3_aa: CASSLGGVAGSYEQYF

cdr3_length: 16
v_call: TRBV5-6
j_call: TRBJ2-1
clone_size: NA
d_call: NA
cdr3_nt: TGTGCCAGCAGTTACCTTAGCGGTACTCGAAACAATGAGCAGTTCTTC
cdr3_aa: CASSYLSGTRNNEQFF

cdr3_length: 15
v_call: TRBV11-2
j_call: TRBJ1-1
clone_size: NA
d_call: NA
cdr3_nt: TGTGCCAGCAGCAAGCGGGGGATACTGAACACTGAAGCTTTCTTT
cdr3_aa: CASSKRGILNTEAFF

cdr3_length: 17
v_call: TRBV7-8
j_call: TRBJ2-7
clone_size: NA
d_call: TRBD1
cdr3_nt: TGTGCCAGCAGCTTGGGGGGGACAGGGGCCTCCCCCTACGAGCAGTACTTC
cdr3_aa: CASSLGGTGASPYEQYF

cdr3_length: 15
v_call: TRBV27
j_call: TRBJ2-1
clone_size: NA
d_call: TRBD2
cdr3_nt: TGTGCCAGCAGTTTGGCTAGCGGGTCCTACAATGAGCAGTTCTTC
cdr3_aa: CASSLASGSYNEQFF

cdr3_length: 15
v_call: TRBV28
j_call: TRBJ2-1
clone_size: NA
d_call: NA
cdr3_nt: TGTGCCAGCAGTCCCCCGGGACTTAGGCAAAATGAGCAGTTCTTC
cdr3_aa: CASSPPGLRQNEQFF

cdr3_length: 15
v_call: TRBV6-1
j_call: TRBJ1-1
clone_size: NA
d_call: TRBD1
cdr3_nt: TGTGCCAGCAGCCTACAGGGGGGGGAACGCACTGAAGCTTTCTTT
cdr3_aa: CASSLQGGERTEAFF

cdr3_length: 11
v_call: TRBV4-1
j_call: TRBJ2-1
clone_size: NA
d_call: TRBD2
cdr3_nt: TGCGCCAGCAGCCAAGGGACTAGCGAGTTCTTC
cdr3_aa: CASSQGTSEFF

cdr3_length: 15
v_call: TRBV5-1
j_call: TRBJ1-4
clone_size: NA
d_call: TRBD1
cdr3_nt: TGCGCCAGCAGCTCAACAGGGGTAACTAATGAAAAACTGTTTTTT
cdr3_aa: CASSSTGVTNEKLFF

cdr3_length: 17
v_call: TRBV5-5
j_call: TRBJ1-6
clone_size: NA
d_call: NA
cdr3_nt: TGTGCCAGCAGCCACGTCGCGGTACCTTATAATAATTCACCCCTCCACTTT
cdr3_aa: CASSHVAVPYNNSPLHF

cdr3_length: 12
v_call: TRBV7-6
j_call: TRBJ2-5
clone_size: NA
d_call: NA
cdr3_nt: TGTGCCAGCAGCTTCGGCCAAGAGACCCAGTACTTC
cdr3_aa: CASSFGQETQYF

cdr3_length: 16
v_call: TRBV28
j_call: TRBJ2-1
clone_size: NA
d_call: TRBD2
cdr3_nt: TGTGCCAGCAGTACTCCGGGGGGGCTTATGGGGAATGAGCAGTTCTTC
cdr3_aa: CASSTPGGLMGNEQFF

cdr3_length: 14
v_call: TRBV6-5
j_call: TRBJ2-3
clone_size: NA
d_call: NA
cdr3_nt: TGTGCCAGCAGTTACAGGAGGGATCGAGATACGCAGTATTTT
cdr3_aa: CASSYRRDRDTQYF

cdr3_length: 15
v_call: TRBV27
j_call: TRBJ2-7
clone_size: NA
d_call: TRBD2
cdr3_nt: TGTGCCAGCAGTTTAAGGCGGGGGGTAGTCTACGAGCAGTACTTC
cdr3_aa: CASSLRRGVVYEQYF

cdr3_length: 15
v_call: TRBV5-1
j_call: TRBJ2-3
clone_size: once
d_call: NA
cdr3_nt: TGCGCCAGCAGCTTGATCCAGGGAAGCACAGATACGCAGTATTTT
cdr3_aa: CASSLIQGSTDTQYF

cdr3_length: 14
v_call: TRBV2
j_call: TRBJ1-1
clone_size: NA
d_call: NA
cdr3_nt: TGTGCCAGCCGACTTACAGGGCTGAACACTGAAGCTTTCTTT
cdr3_aa: CASRLTGLNTEAFF

cdr3_length: 16
v_call: TRBV4-2
j_call: TRBJ2-1
clone_size: few
d_call: TRBD2
cdr3_nt: TGTGCCAGCAGCCAAGAACCCCTAGCGGGGGGCAATGAGCAGTTCTTC
cdr3_aa: CASSQEPLAGGNEQFF

cdr3_length: 15
v_call: TRBV6-5
j_call: TRBJ1-4
clone_size: NA
d_call: NA
cdr3_nt: TGTGCCAGCAGTTACTCGCCGACTCGTATGGAAAAACTGTTTTTT
cdr3_aa: CASSYSPTRMEKLFF

cdr3_length: 14
v_call: TRBV7-2
j_call: TRBJ1-5
clone_size: NA
d_call: NA
cdr3_nt: TGTGCCAGCAGCTTAGACAGGGGCAATCAGCCCCAGCATTTT
cdr3_aa: CASSLDRGNQPQHF

cdr3_length: 14
v_call: TRBV15
j_call: TRBJ2-7
clone_size: NA
d_call: NA
cdr3_nt: TGTGCCACCAGCGGCAGCGGGCGCACCTACGAGCAGTACTTC
cdr3_aa: CATSGSGRTYEQYF

cdr3_length: 16
v_call: TRBV4-2
j_call: TRBJ2-2
clone_size: NA
d_call: TRBD2
cdr3_nt: TGTGCCAGCAGCCAAGCGGGGGGGCAAGGCACCGGGGAGCTGTTTTTT
cdr3_aa: CASSQAGGQGTGELFF

cdr3_length: 17
v_call: TRBV27
j_call: TRBJ1-2
clone_size: NA
d_call: NA
cdr3_nt: TGTGCCAGCAGTTTAATTGCCACAGGGCGAGCTAACTATGGCTACACCTTC
cdr3_aa: CASSLIATGRANYGYTF

cdr3_length: 12
v_call: TRBV6-1
j_call: TRBJ2-7
clone_size: NA
d_call: NA
cdr3_nt: TGTGCCAGCTCCGAGGGCCTATACGAGCAGTACTTC
cdr3_aa: CASSEGLYEQYF

cdr3_length: 15
v_call: TRBV30
j_call: TRBJ1-3
clone_size: NA
d_call: TRBD1
cdr3_nt: TGTGCCTGGAGTACCAACAGGGGGCCTGGAAACACCATATATTTT
cdr3_aa: CAWSTNRGPGNTIYF

cdr3_length: 13
v_call: TRBV5-1
j_call: TRBJ2-7
clone_size: NA
d_call: TRBD1
cdr3_nt: TGCGCCAGCGGCCGACAGGGGGATGACGAGCAGTACTTC
cdr3_aa: CASGRQGDDEQYF

cdr3_length: 15
v_call: TRBV2
j_call: TRBJ1-4
clone_size: NA
d_call: TRBD1
cdr3_nt: TGTGCCAGCAGGGAACAGGGGAAGGCTAATGAAAAACTGTTTTTT
cdr3_aa: CASREQGKANEKLFF

cdr3_length: 15
v_call: TRBV15
j_call: TRBJ1-4
clone_size: once
d_call: NA
cdr3_nt: TGTGCCACCAGCAGAGAAATTAGGGGTAATGAAAAACTGTTTTTT
cdr3_aa: CATSREIRGNEKLFF

cdr3_length: 16
v_call: TRBV14
j_call: TRBJ1-4
clone_size: NA
d_call: NA
cdr3_nt: TGTGCCAGCAGCCAAGAAGAGGGCCGCCGGCGAGAAAAACTGTTTTTT
cdr3_aa: CASSQEEGRRREKLFF

cdr3_length: 14
v_call: TRBV30
j_call: TRBJ2-1
clone_size: NA
d_call: TRBD1
cdr3_nt: TGTGCCTGGGGCAAGGACAGGGGGTTGAATGAGCAGTTCTTC
cdr3_aa: CAWGKDRGLNEQFF

cdr3_length: 18
v_call: TRBV27
j_call: TRBJ1-5
clone_size: NA
d_call: TRBD1
cdr3_nt: TGTGCCAGCAGGACAGGGGTCCCCCTTCGTTATAGCAATCAGCCCCAGCATTTT
cdr3_aa: CASRTGVPLRYSNQPQHF

cdr3_length: 16
v_call: TRBV25-1
j_call: TRBJ2-5
clone_size: NA
d_call: TRBD1
cdr3_nt: TGTGCCAGCAGTGACGGACAGGACCGACCCCAAGAGACCCAGTACTTC
cdr3_aa: CASSDGQDRPQETQYF

cdr3_length: 13
v_call: TRBV11-1
j_call: TRBJ1-4
clone_size: NA
d_call: NA
cdr3_nt: TGTGCCAGCAGCTCCCGCAGGGATGAAAAACTGTTTTTT
cdr3_aa: CASSSRRDEKLFF

cdr3_length: 16
v_call: TRBV7-3
j_call: TRBJ1-4
clone_size: once
d_call: TRBD1
cdr3_nt: TGTGCCAGTTGGGACAGGGACCTCTTTACCAATGAAAAACTGTTTTTT
cdr3_aa: CASWDRDLFTNEKLFF

cdr3_length: 17
v_call: TRBV5-4
j_call: TRBJ2-1
clone_size: NA
d_call: TRBD1
cdr3_nt: TGTGCCAGCAGCTTGGCCAAGGACAGGGGGCTCAACAATGAGCAGTTCTTC
cdr3_aa: CASSLAKDRGLNNEQFF

cdr3_length: 14
v_call: TRBV7-6
j_call: TRBJ1-2
clone_size: NA
d_call: NA
cdr3_nt: TGTGCATCTGGGTACGCCGAAGGGGTCTATGGCTACACCTTC
cdr3_aa: CASGYAEGVYGYTF

cdr3_length: 15
v_call: TRBV6-4
j_call: TRBJ2-1
clone_size: NA
d_call: TRBD2
cdr3_nt: TGTGCCAGCAGTGACGAGCGGGGGGGCGTCAATGAGCAGTTCTTC
cdr3_aa: CASSDERGGVNEQFF

cdr3_length: 15
v_call: TRBV4-2
j_call: TRBJ1-5
clone_size: few
d_call: NA
cdr3_nt: TGTGCCAGCAGCCAACAGGGGTCCGACAATCAGCCCCAGCATTTT
cdr3_aa: CASSQQGSDNQPQHF

cdr3_length: 14
v_call: TRBV19
j_call: TRBJ2-2
clone_size: NA
d_call: TRBD1
cdr3_nt: TGTGCCAGTAGTTGGGACAGGGTGGCCGGGGAGCTGTTTTTT
cdr3_aa: CASSWDRVAGELFF

cdr3_length: 14
v_call: TRBV5-1
j_call: TRBJ1-1
clone_size: NA
d_call: NA
cdr3_nt: TGCGCCAGCAGCTTCCAGGGGCACGGCACTGAAGCTTTCTTT
cdr3_aa: CASSFQGHGTEAFF

cdr3_length: 14
v_call: TRBV10-3
j_call: TRBJ1-1
clone_size: few
d_call: TRBD1
cdr3_nt: TGTGCCATCAGTGAGTTTGGGGGACAGACTGAAGCTTTCTTT
cdr3_aa: CAISEFGGQTEAFF

cdr3_length: 13
v_call: TRBV4-1
j_call: TRBJ1-1
clone_size: NA
d_call: NA
cdr3_nt: TGCGCCAGCAGCCGAAACATGAACACTGAAGCTTTCTTT
cdr3_aa: CASSRNMNTEAFF

cdr3_length: 14
v_call: TRBV7-9
j_call: TRBJ2-3
clone_size: NA
d_call: NA
cdr3_nt: TGTGCCACTGTACAGGGTTCTAGCACAGATACGCAGTATTTT
cdr3_aa: CATVQGSSTDTQYF

cdr3_length: 14
v_call: TRBV19
j_call: TRBJ1-6
clone_size: few
d_call: NA
cdr3_nt: TGTGCCAGTAGTATGGGACTGGATAATTCACCCCTCCACTTT
cdr3_aa: CASSMGLDNSPLHF

cdr3_length: 14
v_call: TRBV4-3
j_call: TRBJ1-6
clone_size: NA
d_call: TRBD1
cdr3_nt: TGCGCCAGCAGCCTGGGGACAGGGACTTCACCCCTCCACTTT
cdr3_aa: CASSLGTGTSPLHF

cdr3_length: 11
v_call: TRBV25-1
j_call: TRBJ2-5
clone_size: NA
d_call: NA
cdr3_nt: TGTGCCAGCAGTCTAGAGGAGACCCAGTACTTC
cdr3_aa: CASSLEETQYF